The 23 T cell receptor beta chains below come from one sample, sequenced in a study of T cells in Graves' hyperthyroidism and ophthalmopathy. Amplified TCR beta CDR3 regions came from RNA transcripts. HTBI primers were used for first-round RT-PCR of the TCR CDR3. Each CDR3 protein is one row after TCRdb ran MiXCR on the multiplex PCR reads. The sample consists of some 570,000 distinct CDR3 sequences, 17% of them appearing once. The sequenced sample was blood. The receptors were gathered from a woman under 30 with Graves' ophthalmopathy.

The DNA of the CDR3 is TGTGCCAGCAGCCCTCGACAGGGTGGTCTCTACGAGCAGTACTTC. Translated, it gives CASSPRQGGLYEQYF. The chain is built from TRBV9 and TRBJ2-7; 7 bases agree with TRBD1. V was pared by 4 bases and J by 3 bases, with 10 bases of the junction left unmatched. The CDR3 is 15 amino acids. Germline V CDR1 and CDR2: SGDLS, YYNGEE. Looking up the rest from reference TRBV9 and TRBJ2-7 gives the full variable domain: DSGVTQTPKHLITATGQRVTLRCSPRSGDLSVYWYQQSLDQGLQFLIQYYNGEERAKGNILERFSAQQFPDLHSELNLSSLELGDSALYFCASSPRQGGLYEQYFGPGTRLTVT.

The rearrangement joins TRBV27 to TRBJ1-6, with no clear D. The V end lost 6 bases, the J end lost 12 bases, and 15 bases lay between the germline ends. Germline CDR1 MNHEY, CDR2 SMNVEV (reference sequence). This CDR3 contains 13 residues. In DNA, the CDR3 is TGTGCCAGCAGCGTCCTTTTTACGGAACCCCTCCACTTT. The encoded protein is CASSVLFTEPLHF.

The chain employs TRBV10-3 and TRBJ2-7; 7 bases line up with TRBD1. The germline CDR1 and CDR2 sequences are ENHRY and SYGVKD. The J segment lost 0 bases and the V segment lost 3 bases, leaving 2 bases of the junction unmatched. This CDR3 contains 14 residues. CDR3 loop: CAISEGQVSYEQYF. For the CDR3, the DNA is TGTGCCATCAGTGAAGGACAGGTCTCCTACGAGCAGTACTTC.

This clonotype has a handful of counts. Germline and junction disagree at one end, which may indicate a read error. This sequence joins TRBV30 and TRBJ2-2; 9 positions match TRBD2. CDR3 length: 14 residues. Germline CDR1 is GTSNPN and CDR2 is SVGIG (reference sequence). CDR3 nucleotide sequence: TGTGCCTGGAGTGAACTAGCGGGCACCGGGGGGCTGTTTTTT. It specifies CAWSELAGTGGLFF.

The table lists this clonotype with many counts. V gene TRBV27 combines with J gene TRBJ1-1; D possibly corresponds to TRBD1 (6 bases). The CDR3 has 14 residues. V lost 6 bases, J lost 1 base, and 12 bases lay in between. CDR1 and CDR2 (germline): MNHEY, SMNVEV (reference sequence). The CDR3 DNA follows: TGTGCCAGCAGCCATACAGGGACGAACACTGAAGCTTTCTTT. It encodes CASSHTGTNTEAFF.

The V gene is TRBV6-9, the J gene TRBJ1-1, with 8 bases that match TRBD1. Looked up from germline, CDR1 is MNHGY and CDR2 is SVAAGI. The CDR3 is 14 residues long. The trim removed 7 bases at V and 0 bases at J, leaving 4 bases unmatched. The CDR3 DNA follows: TGTGCCAGCACGTTACAGGGGGTGAACACTGAAGCTTTCTTT. This gives the protein CASTLQGVNTEAFF.

With regard to this clonotype: A much larger clone lies one base from this, so it may be a read error. The chain employs TRBV6-2 or TRBV6-3 and TRBJ1-5, with 11 nucleotides matching TRBD1. The CDR3 is made up of 16 amino acids. The junction had 17 bases not matched to a gene; V was cut back by 6 bases and J by 13 bases. The germline CDR1 and CDR2 sequences are MNHEY and SVGEGT. The CDR3 DNA is TGTGCCAGCAGCGGGGGATGGACAGGGGGCGTAGATACGCAGCATTTT. This gives the protein CASSGGWTGGVDTQHF.

The chain recombines TRBV5-6 with TRBJ1-1, with D possibly TRBD1 on 5 matching bases. CDR3 size: 15 residues. Trimming stripped 3 bases from V and 4 bases from J, with 16 bases between. Germline V CDR1 and CDR2: SGHDT, YYEEEE. The CDR3 loop reads CASSSILPGFTEAFF. CDR3 nucleotides: TGTGCCAGCAGCTCGATTCTACCAGGGTTCACTGAAGCTTTCTTT.

This clonotype has ten or more counts. This chain connects TRBV12-3 or TRBV12-4 to TRBJ2-5; no definite D call. Trimming pared 0 bases from V and 5 bases from J, leaving 7 bases between. The CDR3 is 13 amino acids. CDR3 loop: CASSLAGKETQYF. CDR3 DNA: TGTGCCAGCAGTTTAGCGGGAAAGGAGACCCAGTACTTC.

This clonotype occurred a few times. The J gene is TRBJ1-5, the V gene TRBV6-1; D perhaps matches TRBD1 (6 bases). CDR3 length: 13 amino acids. CDR1 is MNHNS and CDR2 is SASEGT in the germline V gene. V shed 9 bases and J shed 6 bases, with 15 bases lying between them. CDR3 DNA: TGTGCCAGTCGGCGGGGGGCAGTTCAGCCCCAGCATTTT. Translation gives CASRRGAVQPQHF.

Note on this clonotype: Germline and junction disagree at one end, which may indicate a read error. This sequence joins TRBV6-1 and TRBJ1-1, with D possibly matching TRBD1 (5 bases). The CDR3 has 14 amino acids. The germline gives CDR1 MNHNS, CDR2 SASEGT. This CDR3 reads CASIEWGLNTEAFF. The DNA of the CDR3 is TGTGCCAGCATTGAATGGGGGTTGAACACTGAAGCTTTCTTT.

A few counts support this clonotype. This sequence joins TRBV6-5 and TRBJ2-2, with 8 bases fitting TRBD1. The ends lost 6 bases at V and 7 bases at J; junction bases unmatched: 10. This CDR3 has 15 residues. CDR1 MNHEY and CDR2 SVGAGI come from the germline V gene. The CDR3 sequence is CASRLQTGEVGELFF. The CDR3 DNA follows: TGTGCCAGCAGATTACAGACAGGGGAGGTCGGGGAGCTGTTTTTT.

The chain joins TRBV29-1 to TRBJ1-2; 8 nucleotides align to TRBD1. J was trimmed by 8 bases and V by 3 bases; bases with no gene match: 11. The germline V gene has CDR1 SQVTM and CDR2 ANQGSEA. The CDR3 runs 14 residues. CDR3 region: CSVDDGQGWKGYTF. CDR3 coding DNA: TGCAGCGTTGATGATGGACAGGGATGGAAAGGCTACACCTTC.

This clonotype was picked up many times. This sequence joins TRBV27 and TRBJ1-5; 9 bases fit TRBD1. CDR1 and CDR2 (germline): MNHEY, SMNVEV (reference sequence). The CDR3 is 18 amino acids. V shed 3 bases and J 0 bases; nucleotides not matched to a gene: 9. The CDR3 loop is CASSLGQGGRYSNQPQHF. Here the CDR3 DNA reads TGTGCCAGCAGTTTGGGACAGGGAGGGAGGTATAGCAATCAGCCCCAGCATTTT.

At least ten counts were recorded for this clonotype. The chain links TRBV30 to TRBJ1-1; the match to TRBD1 covers 9 bases. Germline loops: CDR1 GTSNPN, CDR2 SVGIG (reference sequence). Unmatched junction bases numbered 5, after V lost 1 base and J lost 11 bases. The CDR3 is 12 residues long. DNA for the CDR3: TGTGCCTGGAGTGCACTGGGGACAGGGGCTTTCTTT. Its protein is CAWSALGTGAFF.

The chain combines TRBV4-3 with TRBJ1-2; D is undetermined. V lost 0 bases and J lost 7, with 12 bases in between. Germline CDR1 is LGHNA and CDR2 is YSLEER. The CDR3 extends over 14 amino acids. The CDR3 DNA follows: TGCGCCAGCAGCCAAGAGGCGGGAATCTGTGGCTACACCTTC. The encoded protein is CASSQEAGICGYTF.

This clonotype occurred many times. The chain joins TRBV5-1 to TRBJ1-2, with D perhaps TRBD1 (6 bases). The germline V gene encodes CDR1 SGHRS and CDR2 YFSETQ. The CDR3 has 14 amino acids. V was trimmed by 4 bases and J by 6 bases, leaving 16 bases between them. The CDR3 spells CASSKDSTLDGYTF. Here the CDR3 DNA reads TGCGCCAGCAGCAAGGACAGCACCTTAGATGGCTACACCTTC.

There are many counts of this clonotype. V gene TRBV2 combines with J gene TRBJ1-1; the D gene is possibly TRBD1 (5 bases). The CDR3 extends over 13 amino acids. From germline, CDR1 is SNHLY and CDR2 FYNNEI. V was cut by 10 bases and J by 2 bases, with 14 bases left in between. As DNA, the CDR3 is TGTGCCACCCAACCGGGACTAAACACTGAAGCTTTCTTT. Amino acids: CATQPGLNTEAFF.

The chain joins TRBV7-8 to TRBJ1-1; D not resolved. Germline V gene data show CDR1 as SGHVS and CDR2 as FQNEAQ. Trimming left V 0 bases short and J 1 base short, with 15 bases between. The CDR3 runs 17 residues. CDR3 coding DNA: TGTGCCAGCAGCTTAGCGGGGTCTTTTAAAGGGAACACTGAAGCTTTCTTT. Amino acids: CASSLAGSFKGNTEAFF.

This clonotype has a count of ten or more. This chain uses TRBV7-8 with TRBJ2-1, with D tentatively TRBD1 (5 bases). Germline values: CDR1 SGHVS, CDR2 FQNEAQ. The CDR3 totals 15 residues. Trimming pared 5 bases from V and 0 bases from J, leaving 11 bases between. CDR3 nucleotide sequence: TGTGCCAGCAGCGTACAGGTTGTCTCCTACAATGAGCAGTTCTTC. Translation gives CASSVQVVSYNEQFF. The full variable domain, in which reference TRBV7-8 and TRBJ2-1 provide the parts outside the CDR3, is GAGVSQSPRYKVAKRGQDVALRCDPISGHVSLFWYQQALGQGPEFLTYFQNEAQLDKSGLPSDRFFAERPEGSVSTLKIQRTQQEDSAVYLCASSVQVVSYNEQFFGPGTRLTVL.

This clonotype was picked up many times. V and J are TRBV10-3 and TRBJ1-6, with D possibly TRBD1 on 6 matching bases. V was trimmed by 4 bases and J by 1 base, leaving 14 bases between them. From germline, CDR1 is ENHRY and CDR2 SYGVKD. The CDR3 runs 17 residues. The CDR3 sequence is CAISGGGGRSYNSPLHF. The CDR3 DNA follows: TGTGCCATCAGTGGAGGAGGGGGAAGGTCCTATAATTCACCCCTCCACTTT.

This clonotype was counted ten times or more. The rearrangement joins TRBV13 to TRBJ2-4; D possibly matches TRBD1 or TRBD2 (5 bases each). Germline assignment: CDR1 PRHDT and CDR2 FYEKMQ (reference sequence). V was shortened by 2 bases and J by 6 bases, with 20 bases between the two germline ends. The CDR3 covers 17 residues. The DNA for the CDR3 is TGTGCCAGCAGCTTAAGGTCGGCAGGGAAAGAGGGAAACATTCAGTACTTC. Translated: CASSLRSAGKEGNIQYF.

The V gene is TRBV5-1, the J gene TRBJ1-4; D may be TRBD1 (5 bases). The CDR3 loop spans 14 amino acids. Germline lookup yields CDR1 SGHRS and CDR2 YFSETQ. Trimming left V 7 bases short and J 3 bases short, with 13 bases between. CDR3 amino acids: CASAPGWSNEKLFF. CDR3 in DNA: TGCGCCAGCGCCCCAGGGTGGTCTAATGAAAAACTGTTTTTT. Drawing the rest from reference TRBV5-1 and TRBJ1-4, the complete variable domain is KAGVTQTPRYLIKTRGQQVTLSCSPISGHRSVSWYQQTPGQGLQFLFEYFSETQRNKGNFPGRFSGRQFSNSRSEMNVSTLELGDSALYLCASAPGWSNEKLFFGSGTQLSVL.